This T cell receptor (beta chain) is drawn from a study of blood T cell repertoires in COVID-19. Study context: PBMCs, B-cell-depleted T cells, or T cells were the source of the cDNA or gDNA that made up the material.

The CDR3 totals 19 residues. With 5 bases clipped from V and 2 bases from J, the junction kept 14 bases outside the gene matches. Germline V gene data show CDR1 as SEHNR and CDR2 as FQNEAQ (reference sequence). In the authors' methods: It was from reference gene primer amplification that nucleated cell counts were estimated. Profiling relied on immunoSEQ multiplex PCR, and the TCRdb table lists in-frame clones only, not all of them. The V and J calls and the clone size are those of that table, but D and trimming were determined from the DNA. This sample carries around 100,000 clones, more than 70% of them seen once, and the ten largest clones take about 9.9%.

Sequencing was done on a sample of peripheral blood. The J gene is TRBJ2-1, the V gene TRBV7-9; 11 bases are shared with TRBD2. This clonotype was obtained from a woman aged 25-40 years with acute or convalescent COVID-19. The CDR3, as DNA: TGTGCCAGCAGCCCTAGGACAGATGCTAGCGGGGGGACCTACAATGAGCAGTTCTTC. Translating it yields CASSPRTDASGGTYNEQFF.